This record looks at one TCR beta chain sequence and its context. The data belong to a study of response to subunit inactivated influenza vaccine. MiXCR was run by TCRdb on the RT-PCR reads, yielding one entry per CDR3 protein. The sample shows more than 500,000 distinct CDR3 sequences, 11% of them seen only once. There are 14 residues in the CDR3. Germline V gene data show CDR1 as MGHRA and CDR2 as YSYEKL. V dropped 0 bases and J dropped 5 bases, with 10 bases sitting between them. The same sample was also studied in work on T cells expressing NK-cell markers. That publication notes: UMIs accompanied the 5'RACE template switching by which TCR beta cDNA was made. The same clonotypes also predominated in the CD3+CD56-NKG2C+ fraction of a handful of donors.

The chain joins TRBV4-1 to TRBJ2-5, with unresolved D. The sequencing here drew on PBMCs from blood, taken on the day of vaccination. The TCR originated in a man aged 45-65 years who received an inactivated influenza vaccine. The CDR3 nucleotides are TGCGCCAGCAGCCAAGATGGGTTCCACGAGACCCAGTACTTC. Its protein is CASSQDGFHETQYF.